This entry lists 27 T cell receptor beta chains sequenced from one sample in a study of identical twins. TCRdb independently ran MiXCR on the 5' RACE reads; one entry per CDR3 protein. The profile shows about 280,000 distinct CDR3 sequences, more than 6.5% of them singletons. The same data also went into a second study, on yellow fever vaccine responses in identical twins.

The specimen sequenced was memory (CD45RO+) T cells sorted from blood. Receptors originate from a young woman in good health.

This clonotype has just one count. One junction end does not reproduce the germline sequence, and a read error may be involved. The V call is TRBV12-3 or TRBV12-4, the J call TRBJ2-2, with TRBD2 as a possible D gene (5 bases). CDR3 length: 14 residues. The CDR3 here is CASSLAFSSGEQFF. The DNA of the CDR3 is TGTGCCAGCAGTTTAGCCTTTTCTTCCGGGGAGCAGTTTTTT.

There are a few counts of this clonotype. V is TRBV18 and J is TRBJ2-2, with 8 bases matching TRBD2. The V and J ends lost 0 bases and 0 bases, in that order; junction bases with no gene match: 6. Germline-derived CDR1 and CDR2 are KGHSH and LQKENI. The CDR3 length is 18 residues. The CDR3 nucleotides are TGTGCCAGCTCACCACCGGTTAGCGGGAAAACGAACACCGGGGAGCTGTTTTTT. Amino acids: CASSPPVSGKTNTGELFF.

In this sample, this clonotype turned up many times. This chain links TRBV12-3 or TRBV12-4 with TRBJ1-1; 8 bases match TRBD1. The length of the CDR3 is 13 residues. Trimming at V came to 3 bases and at J to 6 bases, leaving 3 bases not matched to a gene. The CDR3 DNA reads TGTGCCAGCAGTTTCTTACAGGGGGCTGAAGCTTTCTTT. It specifies CASSFLQGAEAFF.

The chain is built from TRBV11-2 and TRBJ2-7; no definite D call. Trimming cost V 5 bases and J 0 bases, with 14 bases left between them. The CDR3 is 15 residues long. Germline-derived CDR1 and CDR2 are SGHAT and FQNNGV. As DNA, the CDR3 is TGTGCCAGCAGCCGTGACCCTAAAAGCTCCTACGAGCAGTACTTC. Translating it yields CASSRDPKSSYEQYF. Based on the CDR3 plus reference TRBV11-2 and TRBJ2-7, the full variable domain is EAGVAQSPRYKIIEKRQSVAFWCNPISGHATLYWYQQILGQGPKLLIQFQNNGVVDDSQLPKDRFSAERLKGVDSTLKIQPAKLEDSAVYLCASSRDPKSSYEQYFGPGTRLTVT.

In its sample, this clonotype was seen many times. V and J are TRBV7-8 and TRBJ2-3; no reliable D call. V was trimmed by 1 base and J by 7 bases, leaving 6 bases between them. The CDR3 is 12 amino acids. Germline CDR1 reads SGHVS; CDR2 reads FQNEAQ. The CDR3 is CASSLVSYTQYF. CDR3 DNA: TGTGCCAGCAGCTTAGTTTCATATACGCAGTATTTT.

The chain has TRBV5-6 and TRBJ2-5; weak D call: TRBD2 (6 bases). V lost 4 bases and J lost 7, with 20 bases in between. Germline values: CDR1 SGHDT, CDR2 YYEEEE. The CDR3 totals 15 residues. The CDR3 DNA follows: TGTGCCAGCAGCGTTATAACTAGCCCCGGAGGGACCCAGTACTTC. This gives the protein CASSVITSPGGTQYF.

As concerns this clonotype: A read error may explain this, as a much larger clone is one base away. The CDR3 bases are TGCGCCAGCAGCCAAGGGGGAGCGGGTGAGACCTACGAGCAGTACTTC. Protein sequence: CASSQGGAGETYEQYF. The gene calls are TRBV4-1 and TRBJ2-7; D is perhaps TRBD2 (6 bases). Between the trimmed V and J ends, which lost 1 base and 2 bases, there was a span of 15 bases. Germline values: CDR1 MGHRA, CDR2 YSYEKL. The CDR3 is 16 residues long.

This clonotype was found many times. This rearrangement joins TRBV3-1 to TRBJ1-5; a weak D match, TRBD1 (5 bases). There are 18 residues in the CDR3. CDR1 and CDR2 from the germline V gene are LGHDT and YNNKEL (reference sequence). V lost 2 bases and J lost 0, with 17 bases in between. CDR3 coding DNA: TGTGCCAGCAGCCAAACCCCCCCAGGGTATGGTAGCAATCAGCCCCAGCATTTT. Translated, it gives CASSQTPPGYGSNQPQHF.

A remark on this clonotype: The junction departs from germline at one end; a sequencing error may be responsible. The V and J genes are TRBV12-3 or TRBV12-4 and TRBJ2-1; the match to TRBD2 covers 15 bases. The length of the CDR3 is 17 residues. The CDR3 spells CASRLEGLAGGYNEQFF. DNA of the CDR3: TGTGCCAGCAGGTTAGAGGGACTAGCGGGGGGCTACAATGAGCAGTTCTTC.

In its sample, this clonotype was seen many times. The J gene is TRBJ2-1, the V gene TRBV12-3 or TRBV12-4; 11 nucleotides line up with TRBD2. The CDR3 loop spans 18 amino acids. Losses at the gene ends were 2 bases for V and 3 bases for J; bases not matched to a gene: 9. The CDR3 nucleotides read TGTGCCAGCAGTTTATCCGCGGGTAGCGGGGGGGGCTACAATGAGCAGTTCTTC. It is translated as CASSLSAGSGGGYNEQFF.

In its sample, this clonotype was seen a few times. The chain couples TRBV20-1 to TRBJ2-1; 8 nucleotides agree with TRBD2. The CDR3 runs to 15 residues. Unmatched junction bases numbered 5, after V lost 0 bases and J lost 4 bases. CDR1 and CDR2 from the germline V gene are DFQATT and SNEGSKA (reference sequence). CDR3: CSARDPGGTYNEQFF. The CDR3 DNA sequence: TGCAGTGCTAGAGACCCGGGAGGGACTTACAATGAGCAGTTCTTC.

This chain uses TRBV6-5 with TRBJ1-2; D remains unclear. Germline CDR1 MNHEY, CDR2 SVGAGI. V was shortened by 4 bases and J by 7 bases, with 7 bases between the two germline ends. CDR3 length equals 11 residues. The CDR3 DNA reads TGTGCCAGCAGTTCTAGGTTTGGCTACACCTTC. It codes for CASSSRFGYTF.

This clonotype was counted only a few times. V and J are TRBV20-1 and TRBJ1-6; 9 positions match TRBD1. Losses at the gene ends were 6 bases for V and 10 bases for J; bases not matched to a gene: 4. The CDR3 is 12 residues long. The V gene's germline CDR1 is DFQATT and CDR2 SNEGSKA (reference sequence). The CDR3 loop is CSAGDRDSPLHF. CDR3 DNA sequence: TGCAGTGCCGGGGACAGGGACTCACCCCTCCACTTT.

This clonotype was observed at least ten times. J is TRBJ2-1 and V is TRBV2; 9 nucleotides match TRBD2. Losses at the gene ends were 4 bases for V and 10 bases for J; bases not matched to a gene: 11. This CDR3 has 15 residues. Per germline, CDR1 SNHLY and CDR2 FYNNEI. The CDR3 DNA reads TGTGCCAGCAGTGGTCTGGGCGGGAGGGCCTTGGAGCAGTTCTTC. Its protein is CASSGLGGRALEQFF.

This clonotype was counted a few times. The V and J genes are TRBV12-3 or TRBV12-4 and TRBJ1-1; 10 bases are a match to TRBD1. With 5 bases clipped from V and 4 bases from J, the junction kept 10 bases outside the gene matches. The CDR3 is 16 amino acids. In DNA, the CDR3 is TGTGCCAGCAGTCAAGGACAGGGGGACGGGGGCACTGAAGCTTTCTTT. It is translated as CASSQGQGDGGTEAFF.

This chain links TRBV28 with TRBJ2-7; 8 bases agree with TRBD2. Germline assignment: CDR1 MDHEN and CDR2 SYDVKM. The CDR3 is made up of 15 amino acids. V gave up 6 bases and J gave up 7 bases; unmatched junction bases: 14. The CDR3 DNA sequence: TGTGCCAGCAGCCCCCCGAGGGGGAGCGGGGGAGAGCAGTACGTC. It is translated as CASSPPRGSGGEQYV.

In this sample, this clonotype turned up a few times. The CDR3 sequence is CASSDTLAKNIQYF. In DNA, the CDR3 is TGTGCCAGCAGTGATACATTAGCCAAAAACATTCAGTACTTC. The genes are TRBV2 and TRBJ2-4; D ambiguous. There are 14 residues in the CDR3. Trimming removed 3 bases from V and 0 bases from J, with 6 bases in between. Per the germline V gene, CDR1 is SNHLY and CDR2 is FYNNEI.

This clonotype was detected many times. This chain joins TRBV10-2 and TRBJ1-2; D is uncertain. The CDR3 consists of 13 residues. V shed 6 bases and J shed 7 bases, with 15 bases lying between them. The germline V gene has CDR1 WSHSY and CDR2 SAAADI. CDR3 nucleotides: TGCGCCAGCAGCCCCCTTTCGGGTCGTGGCTACACCTTC. Translated: CASSPLSGRGYTF.

The chain employs TRBV20-1 and TRBJ2-5; D gene unclear. The CDR3 spans 13 residues. Germline V gene sequence: CDR1 DFQATT, CDR2 SNEGSKA (reference sequence). V dropped 3 bases and J dropped 5 bases, with 13 bases sitting between them. The CDR3 DNA is TGCAGTGCTAGTCCGGGCCCTCCCGAGACCCAGTACTTC. Its translation is CSASPGPPETQYF.

The chain recombines TRBV7-2 with TRBJ1-5; D is unresolved. Deletions cut 4 bases from V and 4 bases from J, with 14 bases between. Germline V gene data show CDR1 as SGHTA and CDR2 as FQGNSA. This CDR3 region has 15 residues. The chain's CDR3 is CASSYFSGGNQPQHF. The CDR3 DNA is TGTGCCAGCAGCTATTTTTCGGGAGGGAATCAGCCCCAGCATTTT.

This clonotype was counted many times. CDR3 bases: TGTGCCAGCAGCCAACAAAGCGGGAGTGGCAACAATGAGCAGTTCTTC. This gives the protein CASSQQSGSGNNEQFF. This sequence joins TRBV3-1 and TRBJ2-1, with TRBD2 matching over 8 bases. The V segment lost 2 bases and the J segment 5 bases; nucleotides outside the gene matches: 8. Per germline, CDR1 LGHDT and CDR2 YNNKEL (reference sequence). The CDR3 extends over 16 amino acids.

The V and J genes are TRBV24-1 and TRBJ2-1, with 8 bases aligning to TRBD1. Germline V CDR1 and CDR2: KGHDR, SFDVKD. V lost 0 bases to trimming and J lost 0 bases; unmatched junction nucleotides: 3. The CDR3 consists of 17 residues. The CDR3 DNA follows: TGTGCCACCAGTGATTTGACAGGGGGAGGCTCCTACAATGAGCAGTTCTTC. Translation gives CATSDLTGGGSYNEQFF.

The chain joins TRBV5-1 to TRBJ2-5; 12 bases map to TRBD2. After removal of 5 bases from V and 1 base from J, the junction contained 6 bases not matched to a gene. The germline V gene has CDR1 SGHRS and CDR2 YFSETQ. There are 16 residues in the CDR3. For the CDR3, the DNA is TGCGCCAGCAGTACTAGCGGGGGGCCAATCCAAGAGACCCAGTACTTC. Amino acid sequence: CASSTSGGPIQETQYF.

This clonotype was counted many times. CDR3 region: CSASKPGKQQFF. The CDR3 DNA is TGCAGTGCTAGTAAGCCAGGGAAACAGCAGTTCTTC. The rearrangement links TRBV20-1 to TRBJ2-1; perhaps TRBD1 as D (5 bases). The V gene lost 3 bases and the J gene lost 11 bases, with 14 bases spanning the gap. The CDR3 consists of 12 residues. Germline lookup yields CDR1 DFQATT and CDR2 SNEGSKA (reference sequence).

The chain uses TRBV4-1 and TRBJ1-2; TRBD1 agrees at 7 bases. Germline trimming cut 3 bases from V and 1 base from J; bases unmatched to any gene: 8. The CDR3 length is 16 residues. Per germline, CDR1 MGHRA and CDR2 YSYEKL. The CDR3 DNA sequence: TGCGCCAGCAGCCAGGCCGGGACAGTGAGTAACTATGGCTACACCTTC. It codes for CASSQAGTVSNYGYTF.

The J gene is TRBJ2-3, the V gene TRBV20-1; no reliable D call. V lost 4 bases and J 5 bases, leaving 7 bases between the germline ends. Germline V gene lookup returns CDR1 DFQATT and CDR2 SNEGSKA (reference sequence). The CDR3 runs to 11 residues. The CDR3, as DNA: TGCAGTGCTAAGCTAGGAGATACGCAGTATTTT. It translates to CSAKLGDTQYF.

This rearrangement joins TRBV10-3 to TRBJ2-1; D gene unclear. V was clipped by 4 bases and J by 5 bases, with 3 bases between them. The CDR3 covers 11 residues. CDR1 and CDR2 (germline): ENHRY, SYGVKD. The CDR3 DNA is TGTGCCATCAGTGCCCACAATGAGCAGTTCTTC. It yields the protein CAISAHNEQFF.